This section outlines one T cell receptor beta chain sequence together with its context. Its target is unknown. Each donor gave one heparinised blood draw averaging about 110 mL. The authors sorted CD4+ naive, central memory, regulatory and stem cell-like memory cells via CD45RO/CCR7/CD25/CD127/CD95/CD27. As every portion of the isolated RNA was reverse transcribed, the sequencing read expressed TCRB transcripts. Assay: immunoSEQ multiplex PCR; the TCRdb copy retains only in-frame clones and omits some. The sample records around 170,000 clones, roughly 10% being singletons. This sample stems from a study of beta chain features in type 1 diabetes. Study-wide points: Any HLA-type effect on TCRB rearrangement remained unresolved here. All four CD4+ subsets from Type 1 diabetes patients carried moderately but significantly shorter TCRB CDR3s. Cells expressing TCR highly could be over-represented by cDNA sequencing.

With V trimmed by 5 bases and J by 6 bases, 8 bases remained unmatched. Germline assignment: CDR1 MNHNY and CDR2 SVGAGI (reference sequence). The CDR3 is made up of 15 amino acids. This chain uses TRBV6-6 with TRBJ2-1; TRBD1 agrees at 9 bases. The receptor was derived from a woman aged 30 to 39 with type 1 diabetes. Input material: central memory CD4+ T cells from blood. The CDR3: CASSAGQGVRNEQFF. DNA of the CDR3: TGTGCCAGCAGTGCGGGACAGGGAGTACGCAATGAGCAGTTCTTC.